The clone carrying this TCR beta chain came up once. In the original workflow: It was from reference gene primer amplification that nucleated cell counts were estimated. Clones were sequenced by immunoSEQ multiplex PCR, and TCRdb holds only the in-frame ones, with some missing. V, J and clone size derive from that table, while D and trimming were established from the DNA sequence. The data show about 200,000 clones, with approximately 85% seen just once and around 5.2% held by the top ten. This CDR3 is 15 amino acids long. Germline lookup yields CDR1 SGHTA and CDR2 FQGNSA. Unmatched junction bases numbered 10, after V lost 2 bases and J lost 10 bases. This sample was taken from a study of blood T cell repertoires in COVID-19. Study in general: The origin of the acute and convalescent COVID-19 samples was the United States, Italy and Spain. In each case, the material was cDNA or gDNA derived from T cells, B-cell-depleted T cells, or PBMCs.

Sequencing used peripheral blood. The chain carries TRBV7-2 and TRBJ2-3; TRBD2 matches at 9 bases. The sequence came from a woman of 80 years or more with acute or convalescent COVID-19. The CDR3 is CASSLPSGIGLSQYF. CDR3 sequence (DNA): TGTGCCAGCAGCTTACCTAGCGGGATTGGTCTGTCGCAGTATTTT.